The clone carrying this T cell receptor beta chain was found once. This entry comes from a study of blood T cell repertoires in COVID-19. As for the study in general: COVID-19 samples from acute and convalescent phases originated in the United States, Italy and Spain.

Repertoires were generated with immunoSEQ multiplex PCR, while TCRdb's copy carries only in-frame clones and drops some. This table has about 200,000 clones, roughly four fifths appearing once. The receptor comes from a human donor with acute or convalescent COVID-19. The donor label of this sample is uncertain. Sequencing was done on a sample of peripheral blood.

The CDR3 reads CASGLWSLDGEETQYF. In DNA form, the CDR3 reads TGTGCTAGTGGTTTGTGGTCGTTAGACGGAGAAGAGACCCAGTACTTC. The chain couples TRBV12-5 to TRBJ2-5, with D uncertain. The germline gives CDR1 LGHNT, CDR2 FRNRAP. CDR3 length equals 16 residues. V was cut by 2 bases and J by 3 bases, with 16 bases left in between.